This TCR beta chain came from a study of lymphopenia after photon versus proton radiotherapy. Study conclusions and caveats: Oligoclonal CD8+ Temra expansion after nadir drove photon patients' diversity drop.

The method was immunoSEQ multiplex PCR; TCRdb's version includes in-frame clones alone and lacks a portion of them. The data hold around 27,000 clones, with about nine tenths observed a single time. About this clone: No antigen is known for it.

CDR1 MGHRA and CDR2 YSYEKL come from the germline V gene. This CDR3 contains 13 residues. V was clipped by 0 bases and J by 13 bases, with 15 bases between them. The genes are TRBV4-1 and TRBJ1-2; D is possibly TRBD1 (5 bases). Sample: peripheral blood, taken from a patient treated with photon-based radiotherapy. This TCR came from a woman aged 45-65 years with cholangiocarcinoma. CDR3 amino acids: CASSQERVQGGTF. The CDR3 DNA follows: TGCGCCAGCAGCCAAGAAAGGGTCCAGGGAGGCACCTTC.